These T cell receptor beta chains were read from a single sample in a study of T cell responses to AZD1222 COVID-19 vaccine. The method was immunoSEQ multiplex PCR; TCRdb's version includes in-frame clones alone and lacks a portion of them. The table records more than 110,000 clones, 90% of them present only once. The sample in question was peripheral blood, obtained on day 0 of AZD1222 vaccination. The receptors stem from an adult in good health. Each CDR3 is given with its conserved first and last residue. The D gene is left open where the match is weak. A row's size may be missing; if present it is once, few, many or a size class.

-	-	TRBV15	TRBJ1-2	TGTGCTACCCGGCCGGGACAAGACTATGGCTACACCTTC	CATRPGQDYGYTF
TRBD1	-	TRBV6-5	TRBJ2-7	TGTGCCAGCAACCGGGACAGGGACCACGAGCAGTACTTC	CASNRDRDHEQYF
TRBD2	-	TRBV3-1/TRBV3-2	TRBJ2-7	TGTGCCAGCAGCCAAGGAACTAGCGACTACGAGCAGTACTTC	CASSQGTSDYEQYF
TRBD1	few	TRBV13	TRBJ1-1	TGTGCCAGCAGCTCCCGTTGGGACAGGGGGTCTGAAGCTTTCTTT	CASSSRWDRGSEAFF
TRBD1	-	TRBV27	TRBJ1-6	TGTGCCAGCAGGACAGGGGGAAGCGTCAATTCACCCCTCCACTTT	CASRTGGSVNSPLHF
-	-	TRBV5-1	TRBJ1-1	TGCGCCAGCAGGGCGGACAGTTTGAACACTGAAGCTTTCTTT	CASRADSLNTEAFF
-	-	TRBV19	TRBJ2-3	TGTGCCAGTAAATGGCAGAACACAGATACGCAGTATTTT	CASKWQNTDTQYF
-	-	TRBV11-2	TRBJ1-2	TGTGCCAGCAGACTCACAGGGCCCCGCTATGGCTACACCTTC	CASRLTGPRYGYTF
-	-	TRBV20-1	TRBJ1-5	TGCAGTGCTAGTATGGGAATCGAACATCAGCCCCAGCATTTT	CSASMGIEHQPQHF
-	few	TRBV3-1/TRBV3-2	TRBJ2-7	TGTGCCAGCAGCCCGACCTACGAGCAGTACTTC	CASSPTYEQYF
TRBD1	once	TRBV19	TRBJ2-3	TGTGCCAGTAGTATAGGGGACAGAATCACAGATACGCAGTATTTT	CASSIGDRITDTQYF
-	-	TRBV2	TRBJ1-2	TGTGCCAGCAGTTCAACAGAGAACTATGGCTACACCTTC	CASSSTENYGYTF
TRBD1	-	TRBV30	TRBJ2-7	TGTGCCTGGAGTGGTCGAGCCGGGACAGGGGACAAGAAGAGCTCCTACGAGCAGTACTTC	CAWSGRAGTGDKKSSYEQYF
TRBD2	-	TRBV6-5	TRBJ2-5	TGTGCCAGCAGTTATTTGACTAGCGGGACTACGAAGACCCAGTACTTC	CASSYLTSGTTKTQYF
TRBD1	-	TRBV27	TRBJ2-7	TGTGCCACTCATCCGGGACAGACGATTTACGAGCAGTACTTC	CATHPGQTIYEQYF
TRBD1	-	TRBV29-1	TRBJ1-2	TGCAGCGTTGAAGATCGGGGGACAGGGGGCGCAAACTATGGCTACACCTTC	CSVEDRGTGGANYGYTF
-	-	TRBV6-5	TRBJ2-2	TGTGCCAGCAGGTACACCGGGGAGCTGTTTTTT	CASRYTGELFF
TRBD2	once	TRBV4-1	TRBJ2-1	TGCGCCAGCCGCGCGGAGTTGGGACTAGCGGGGGGGCATAATGAGCAGTTCTTC	CASRAELGLAGGHNEQFF
TRBD1	-	TRBV7-2	TRBJ1-1	TGTGCCAGCAGCTTAACGGGACAGGGGTCTGAAGCTTTCTTT	CASSLTGQGSEAFF
-	-	TRBV5-4	TRBJ2-7	TGTGCCAGCAGCTTGGGCACTTCCTTTGAGGGCGAGCAGTACTTC	CASSLGTSFEGEQYF
-	-	TRBV25-1	TRBJ2-1	TGTGCCAGCAGTGAGGCGGTACCCTTGAGTGAGCAGTTCTTC	CASSEAVPLSEQFF
TRBD1	-	TRBV18	TRBJ1-5	TGTGCCAGCTCCCGGGACAGGGGCTTTTCTCAGCCCCAGCATTTT	CASSRDRGFSQPQHF
-	-	TRBV5-6	TRBJ1-2	TGTGCCAGCAGCAGGACGGGGATCCTACCTAACTATGGCTACACCTTC	CASSRTGILPNYGYTF
-	once	TRBV29-1	TRBJ1-1	TGCAGCGTTGTTAGGGTCATGAACACTGAAGCTTTCTTT	CSVVRVMNTEAFF
TRBD1	-	TRBV4-2	TRBJ1-4	TGTGCCAGCAGCCAAGAACCGGGACAGCATAATGAAAAACTGTTTTTT	CASSQEPGQHNEKLFF
TRBD1	-	TRBV9	TRBJ2-1	TGTGCCAGCAGCGTAGCAGGGGGCCTTGAGCAGTTCTTC	CASSVAGGLEQFF
-	-	TRBV5-1	TRBJ1-3	TGCGCCAGCAGCCCTCAAACCCCGGGGGGCCACCTCTCTGGAAACACCATATATTTT	CASSPQTPGGHLSGNTIYF
-	-	TRBV6-2/TRBV6-3	TRBJ1-2	TGTGCCAGCAGTTACATCACGTTGCTTGGCTACACCTTC	CASSYITLLGYTF
-	-	TRBV14	TRBJ2-3	TGTGCCAGCAGCCAGGGTCTGGATACGCAGTATTTT	CASSQGLDTQYF
-	-	TRBV19	TRBJ1-4	TGTGCCAGTAGAGGCCGAATGGATGAAAAACTGTTTTTT	CASRGRMDEKLFF
TRBD2	few	TRBV7-6	TRBJ2-7	TGTGCCAGCAGCCCCGTAGCGGGACCCTACGAGCAGTACTTC	CASSPVAGPYEQYF
TRBD1	-	TRBV6-4	TRBJ1-4	TGTGCCAGCAGTAGTCCCCGGGACAGACCTGAAAAACTGTTTTTT	CASSSPRDRPEKLFF
-	-	TRBV10-3	TRBJ2-3	TGTGCCATCAGTGAGGGGGATGGCACAGATACGCAGTATTTT	CAISEGDGTDTQYF
-	-	TRBV5-1	TRBJ2-7	TGCGCCAGCAGCTTGGACCCGCGGTTGGGGTTAGAGCAGTACTTC	CASSLDPRLGLEQYF
-	-	TRBV5-1	TRBJ2-1	TGCGCCAGCAGCTTGGCCACCACCGGCTACTACAATGAGCAGTTCTTC	CASSLATTGYYNEQFF
-	-	TRBV12-5	TRBJ1-2	TGTGCTAGTGGTTTGTTGGTTGGAGGGTTCTATGGCTACACCTTC	CASGLLVGGFYGYTF
-	-	TRBV11-2	TRBJ2-1	TGTGCCAGCAGCCAATTGAGAAAAGATGAGCAGTTCTTC	CASSQLRKDEQFF
-	-	TRBV7-8	TRBJ1-1	TGTGCCAGCAGCTTAGCGTCCCGGCAGGCGAACACTGAAGCTTTCTTT	CASSLASRQANTEAFF
-	-	TRBV6-6	TRBJ1-5	TGTGCCAGCACAGAGTCTTTGGGGTTGAGTCAGCCCCAGCATTTT	CASTESLGLSQPQHF
-	-	TRBV5-5	TRBJ1-5	TGTGCCAGCAGCGACGGGACATTCAATCAGCCCCAGCATTTT	CASSDGTFNQPQHF
TRBD1	-	TRBV5-1	TRBJ2-7	TGCGCCAGCAGCGCAACCGGGACAGGGGGTCCGTTCAACTACGAGCAGTACTTC	CASSATGTGGPFNYEQYF
-	-	TRBV18	TRBJ2-1	TGTGCCAGCTCACCACGCCAAGGCGAGCAGTTCTTC	CASSPRQGEQFF
-	-	TRBV11-3	TRBJ1-2	TGTGCCAGCAGCCCTGGGGGCCTGGCGGGGAGTGGCTACACCTTC	CASSPGGLAGSGYTF
-	-	TRBV30	TRBJ2-2	TGTGCCTGGAGTTCCCCCCCACTACCCGGGGAGCTGTTTTTT	CAWSSPPLPGELFF
TRBD2	-	TRBV11-2	TRBJ2-7	TGTGCCAGCAGCTCTCGACTAGCGGGCACAGGGTACGGCTACGAGCAGTACTTC	CASSSRLAGTGYGYEQYF
TRBD2	-	TRBV6-2/TRBV6-3	TRBJ2-7	TGTGCCAGCAGCCCACGACTAGCGGGAGGTTCCGAGCAGTACTTC	CASSPRLAGGSEQYF